Listed here are 12 T cell receptor beta chains from one sample, sequenced in a study of identical twins. Using its own MiXCR run on the 5' RACE reads, TCRdb lists one record per CDR3 protein. The sample lists around 1.7 million distinct CDR3 sequences, less than 40% occurring once. Specimen: cord blood. These TCRs come from a newborn girl in good health.

This clonotype has a handful of counts. The chain is built from TRBV5-1 and TRBJ2-7; 7 bases line up with TRBD1. The CDR3 totals 14 residues. Germline V gene sequence: CDR1 SGHRS, CDR2 YFSETQ. V lost 4 bases to trimming and J lost 2 bases; unmatched junction nucleotides: 6. The CDR3 sequence: CASSGTGQPYEQYF. The CDR3 nucleotides read TGCGCCAGCAGCGGAACGGGACAGCCCTACGAGCAGTACTTC. The full variable domain, its missing parts supplied by reference TRBV5-1 and TRBJ2-7, is KAGVTQTPRYLIKTRGQQVTLSCSPISGHRSVSWYQQTPGQGLQFLFEYFSETQRNKGNFPGRFSGRQFSNSRSEMNVSTLELGDSALYLCASSGTGQPYEQYFGPGTRLTVT.

This clonotype has more than one count but fewer than ten. The rearrangement links TRBV6-2 or TRBV6-3 to TRBJ2-4, with TRBD2 as a possible D gene (5 bases). Near its end, the DNA agrees better with TRBJ2-7, so the J call may be wrong. Germline V gene lookup returns CDR1 MNHEY and CDR2 SVGEGT. The CDR3 covers 14 residues. The CDR3 coding sequence is TGTGCCAGCAGTTATGCGGGTCATCGGGACGAGCAGTACTTC. This gives the protein CASSYAGHRDEQYF.

This clonotype was seen repeatedly, ten times or more. The V gene is TRBV20-1, the J gene TRBJ2-7; a weak D match, TRBD2 (6 bases). The germline V gene has CDR1 DFQATT and CDR2 SNEGSKA (reference sequence). This CDR3 contains 12 residues. V lost 1 base and J lost 4, with 8 bases in between. CDR3: CSARGGRYEQYF. CDR3 coding DNA: TGCAGTGCTAGAGGGGGGAGGTACGAGCAGTACTTC.

The V gene is TRBV7-9, the J gene TRBJ1-3; unclear D gene. Germline values: CDR1 SEHNR, CDR2 FQNEAQ (reference sequence). The CDR3 is 16 residues long. Trimming pared 5 bases from V and 0 bases from J, leaving 14 bases between. CDR3 DNA sequence: TGTGCCAGCAGCCGGAGGACCGTACACTCTGGAAACACCATATATTTT. The encoded protein is CASSRRTVHSGNTIYF.

The chain uses TRBV6-1 and TRBJ2-7; D unresolved. The germline V gene encodes CDR1 MNHNS and CDR2 SASEGT. The CDR3 is 13 residues long. V was shortened by 2 bases and J by 2 bases, with 7 bases between the two germline ends. The CDR3 DNA follows: TGTGCCAGCAGTGAATGGGGTCCCTACGAGCAGTACTTC. It translates to CASSEWGPYEQYF.

The V and J genes are TRBV10-3 and TRBJ1-1; no reliable D call. Germline V CDR1 and CDR2: ENHRY, SYGVKD. The CDR3 runs 12 residues. V lost 3 bases, J lost 8 bases, and 10 bases lay in between. The CDR3 region has the DNA TGTGCCATCAGTGATGGTACGACAGAAGCTTTCTTT. Amino acids: CAISDGTTEAFF.

There are a few counts of this clonotype. V gene TRBV3-1 combines with J gene TRBJ1-1; D not certain. From germline, CDR1 is LGHDT and CDR2 YNNKEL (reference sequence). The V and J ends lost 0 bases and 6 bases respectively, with 11 bases between them. The CDR3 covers 14 residues. CDR3 coding DNA: TGTGCCAGCAGCCAAGATCCCGGGCGTCCTGAAGCTTTCTTT. The encoded protein is CASSQDPGRPEAFF.

This chain links TRBV11-2 with TRBJ2-7; tentative D call: TRBD2 (5 bases). Germline V CDR1 and CDR2: SGHAT, FQNNGV. V lost 4 bases and J 0 bases, leaving 13 bases between the germline ends. CDR3 length: 15 residues. The CDR3 spells CASSYSDSLSYEQYF. The CDR3 nucleotides read TGTGCCAGCAGCTATAGCGATTCCCTCTCCTACGAGCAGTACTTC.

The chain has TRBV5-1 and TRBJ2-7, with TRBD2 identical over 11 bases. J was trimmed by 6 bases and V by 2 bases; bases with no gene match: 7. Germline V CDR1 and CDR2: SGHRS, YFSETQ. This CDR3 contains 15 residues. CDR3: CASSFPGTSGREQYF. The CDR3 nucleotides read TGCGCCAGCAGCTTCCCCGGGACTAGCGGTCGCGAGCAGTACTTC. Supplemented by reference TRBV5-1 and TRBJ2-7, the full variable domain reads KAGVTQTPRYLIKTRGQQVTLSCSPISGHRSVSWYQQTPGQGLQFLFEYFSETQRNKGNFPGRFSGRQFSNSRSEMNVSTLELGDSALYLCASSFPGTSGREQYFGPGTRLTVT.

This clonotype was counted between two and nine times. The chain recombines TRBV6-1 with TRBJ1-4; TRBD1 might be the D (6 bases). Germline CDR1 and CDR2: MNHNS and SASEGT. The CDR3 loop spans 14 amino acids. V was shortened by 6 bases and J by 2 bases, with 10 bases between the two germline ends. This CDR3 is CASRTGTTNEKLFF. Written as DNA, the CDR3 is TGTGCCAGCAGAACAGGGACGACTAATGAAAAACTGTTTTTT.

This clonotype has more than one count but fewer than ten. The chain combines TRBV27 with TRBJ2-3, with a possible D match to TRBD1 (5 bases). This CDR3 has 13 amino acids. Germline CDR1 and CDR2: MNHEY and SMNVEV (reference sequence). Deletions cut 6 bases from V and 5 bases from J, with 12 bases between. The CDR3 DNA reads TGTGCCAGCAGGACTGTAGGGGTAGATACGCAGTATTTT. Translating gives CASRTVGVDTQYF.

The genes are TRBV28 and TRBJ1-4, with a possible D match to TRBD1 (5 bases). The ends were cut back, 5 bases at V and 8 bases at J, with 15 bases in the middle. This CDR3 is 14 amino acids long. Germline V CDR1 and CDR2: MDHEN, SYDVKM. The CDR3 loop is CASSPRALMEKLFF. The CDR3 DNA is TGTGCCAGCAGTCCCAGGGCTTTGATGGAAAAACTGTTTTTT. Full variable domain (remainder filled in from reference TRBV28 and TRBJ1-4): DVKVTQSSRYLVKRTGEKVFLECVQDMDHENMFWYRQDPGLGLRLIYFSYDVKMKEKGDIPEGYSVSREKKERFSLILESASTNQTSMYLCASSPRALMEKLFFGSGTQLSVL.